Listed below are T cell receptor beta chains from one sample, sequenced in a study of CD8 T cells in ankylosing spondylitis. Via MiXCR, TCRdb re-called the 5' RACE reads, giving one row per CDR3 protein. The table includes hundreds of thousands of distinct CDR3 sequences, roughly 18% detected once. The source material was blood, either unsorted or a sorted T cell fraction (not recorded which). Receptors were obtained from a male donor with ankylosing spondylitis. Both conserved end residues are part of each CDR3. Fields, in order: V gene, J gene, D gene, clone size, CDR3 protein, CDR3 DNA. The D gene is left open where the match is weak. Expanded clones are given a class, and other clones once, few, many or no size at all.

v_gene: TRBV27
j_gene: TRBJ1-5
d_gene: .
abundance: .
CDR3aa: CASSSRGANQPQHF
CDR3nt: TGTGCCAGCAGTTCCCGGGGGGCGAATCAGCCCCAGCATTTT

v_gene: TRBV3-1
j_gene: TRBJ1-4
d_gene: TRBD1
abundance: .
CDR3aa: CASSQRGRTNEKLFF
CDR3nt: TGTGCCAGCAGCCAAAGGGGGCGCACTAATGAAAAACTGTTTTTT

v_gene: TRBV29-1
j_gene: TRBJ2-3
d_gene: .
abundance: .
CDR3aa: CSVDRGSSTDTQYF
CDR3nt: TGCAGCGTTGATCGGGGGTCTAGCACAGATACGCAGTATTTT

v_gene: TRBV5-1
j_gene: TRBJ2-5
d_gene: .
abundance: .
CDR3aa: CASSFWGRDQETQYF
CDR3nt: TGCGCCAGCAGCTTTTGGGGGAGAGACCAAGAGACCCAGTACTTC

v_gene: TRBV12-3/TRBV12-4
j_gene: TRBJ2-4
d_gene: TRBD1
abundance: .
CDR3aa: CASTEYLDRGNIQYF
CDR3nt: TGTGCCAGCACCGAGTATCTTGACAGGGGTAACATTCAGTACTTC

v_gene: TRBV2
j_gene: TRBJ1-1
d_gene: .
abundance: few
CDR3aa: CASSQDMGVEAFF
CDR3nt: TGTGCCAGCAGTCAGGACATGGGGGTGGAAGCTTTCTTT

v_gene: TRBV12-3/TRBV12-4
j_gene: TRBJ2-7
d_gene: .
abundance: few
CDR3aa: CASSGTDSKTYEQYF
CDR3nt: TGTGCCAGCAGTGGAACGGACAGCAAAACCTACGAGCAGTACTTC

v_gene: TRBV20-1
j_gene: TRBJ1-6
d_gene: .
abundance: few
CDR3aa: CSARDPLRVRDSPLHF
CDR3nt: TGCAGTGCTAGAGACCCCTTGAGGGTTCGGGACTCACCCCTCCACTTT

v_gene: TRBV3-1
j_gene: TRBJ2-2
d_gene: .
abundance: .
CDR3aa: CASSPGKGVVRELFF
CDR3nt: TGTGCCAGCAGCCCCGGAAAGGGAGTGGTCCGGGAGCTGTTTTTT

v_gene: TRBV18
j_gene: TRBJ1-1
d_gene: .
abundance: .
CDR3aa: CASSPPEGKGDTEAFF
CDR3nt: TGTGCCAGCTCACCACCGGAAGGGAAAGGGGACACTGAAGCTTTCTTT

v_gene: TRBV3-1
j_gene: TRBJ2-7
d_gene: .
abundance: .
CDR3aa: CASSQALSEQYF
CDR3nt: TGTGCCAGCAGCCAAGCCCTTTCCGAGCAGTACTTC

v_gene: TRBV5-1
j_gene: TRBJ2-1
d_gene: .
abundance: .
CDR3aa: CASSLEGDFDKRYNEQFF
CDR3nt: TGCGCCAGCAGCTTGGAGGGGGATTTCGACAAGCGGTACAATGAGCAGTTCTTC

v_gene: TRBV20-1
j_gene: TRBJ2-3
d_gene: TRBD2
abundance: .
CDR3aa: CSALMGGLAITDTQYF
CDR3nt: TGCAGTGCCCTAATGGGGGGACTAGCCATCACAGATACGCAGTATTTT

v_gene: TRBV2
j_gene: TRBJ2-2
d_gene: .
abundance: once
CDR3aa: CASSDSDRGELFF
CDR3nt: TGTGCCAGCAGTGATTCCGATCGCGGGGAGCTGTTTTTT

v_gene: TRBV2
j_gene: TRBJ2-2
d_gene: .
abundance: .
CDR3aa: CASMGSRVTGELFF
CDR3nt: TGTGCCAGCATGGGTAGTAGGGTGACCGGGGAGCTGTTTTTT

v_gene: TRBV20-1
j_gene: TRBJ1-1
d_gene: TRBD1
abundance: .
CDR3aa: CSARQGAEAFF
CDR3nt: TGCAGTGCCAGACAGGGAGCCGAAGCTTTCTTT

v_gene: TRBV12-3/TRBV12-4
j_gene: TRBJ1-5
d_gene: .
abundance: .
CDR3aa: CASSRTGGQPQHF
CDR3nt: TGTGCCAGCAGCCGAACGGGGGGACAGCCCCAGCATTTT

v_gene: TRBV28
j_gene: TRBJ1-2
d_gene: .
abundance: .
CDR3aa: CASSHPTGTSLYGYTF
CDR3nt: TGTGCCAGCAGCCATCCTACTGGGACCAGTTTATATGGCTACACCTTC

v_gene: TRBV20-1
j_gene: TRBJ1-5
d_gene: .
abundance: .
CDR3aa: CSAIPGNKDNQPQHF
CDR3nt: TGCAGTGCTATTCCAGGGAACAAGGACAATCAGCCCCAGCATTTT

v_gene: TRBV6-1
j_gene: TRBJ2-2
d_gene: TRBD1
abundance: few
CDR3aa: CASSSGQVPNTGELFF
CDR3nt: TGTGCCAGCAGCTCGGGACAGGTCCCGAACACCGGGGAGCTGTTTTTT

v_gene: TRBV20-1
j_gene: TRBJ2-1
d_gene: TRBD2
abundance: .
CDR3aa: CCASGTSGRSYNEQFF
CDR3nt: TGCTGTGCTTCCGGGACTAGCGGGAGATCGTACAATGAGCAGTTCTTC

v_gene: TRBV7-9
j_gene: TRBJ2-3
d_gene: .
abundance: few
CDR3aa: CASSSDLRDLQYF
CDR3nt: TGTGCCAGCAGCTCGGATCTCCGGGACTTACAGTATTTT

v_gene: TRBV2
j_gene: TRBJ2-7
d_gene: .
abundance: few
CDR3aa: CASSEARYEQYF
CDR3nt: TGTGCCAGCAGTGAAGCGCGGTACGAGCAGTACTTC

v_gene: TRBV9
j_gene: TRBJ2-7
d_gene: .
abundance: .
CDR3aa: CASSVATRGPYEQYF
CDR3nt: TGTGCCAGCAGCGTAGCTACTCGGGGCCCCTACGAGCAGTACTTC

v_gene: TRBV5-1
j_gene: TRBJ2-1
d_gene: TRBD2
abundance: .
CDR3aa: CASSLEGSLTSGRKFF
CDR3nt: TGCGCCAGCAGCTTGGAGGGGAGCCTGACTAGCGGGAGAAAATTCTTC

v_gene: TRBV19
j_gene: TRBJ1-1
d_gene: .
abundance: .
CDR3aa: CASSADSYSEAFF
CDR3nt: TGTGCCAGTAGTGCGGACAGCTACTCTGAAGCTTTCTTT

v_gene: TRBV6-2/TRBV6-3
j_gene: TRBJ1-4
d_gene: TRBD1
abundance: few
CDR3aa: CASSPRTGGNEKLFF
CDR3nt: TGTGCCAGCAGTCCCCGGACAGGGGGCAATGAAAAACTGTTTTTT

v_gene: TRBV18
j_gene: TRBJ1-1
d_gene: .
abundance: .
CDR3aa: CASSPPRERGTEAFF
CDR3nt: TGTGCCAGCTCACCACCCAGGGAGAGGGGGACTGAAGCTTTCTTT

v_gene: TRBV5-1
j_gene: TRBJ2-5
d_gene: TRBD2
abundance: .
CDR3aa: CASSLNPAGAEETQYF
CDR3nt: TGCGCCAGCAGCTTAAACCCAGCGGGGGCTGAGGAGACCCAGTACTTC

v_gene: TRBV5-6
j_gene: TRBJ1-2
d_gene: TRBD1
abundance: .
CDR3aa: CASTSDRGYYGYTF
CDR3nt: TGTGCCAGCACCTCAGACAGGGGGTACTATGGCTACACCTTC

v_gene: TRBV6-1
j_gene: TRBJ1-3
d_gene: .
abundance: .
CDR3aa: CASPLTQKRNTIYF
CDR3nt: TGTGCCAGCCCCCTAACACAAAAGAGAAACACCATATATTTT

v_gene: TRBV20-1
j_gene: TRBJ1-1
d_gene: TRBD1
abundance: few
CDR3aa: CSASGTGTLAEAFF
CDR3nt: TGCAGTGCATCCGGGACAGGGACTTTGGCTGAAGCTTTCTTT

v_gene: TRBV12-3/TRBV12-4
j_gene: TRBJ2-7
d_gene: TRBD1
abundance: .
CDR3aa: CASSGTGGTYEQYF
CDR3nt: TGTGCCAGCAGCGGGACAGGGGGCACCTACGAGCAGTACTTC

v_gene: TRBV29-1
j_gene: TRBJ2-5
d_gene: TRBD1
abundance: few
CDR3aa: CSVNRGDETQYF
CDR3nt: TGCAGCGTTAACAGGGGAGACGAGACCCAGTACTTC

v_gene: TRBV9
j_gene: TRBJ1-3
d_gene: .
abundance: .
CDR3aa: CASSRKDGSSGNTIYF
CDR3nt: TGTGCCAGCAGCAGAAAGGACGGGAGCTCTGGAAACACCATATATTTT

v_gene: TRBV7-2
j_gene: TRBJ2-2
d_gene: TRBD2
abundance: .
CDR3aa: CASSLMSRGEGELFF
CDR3nt: TGTGCCAGCAGTTTAATGTCGCGGGGGGAGGGGGAGCTGTTTTTT

v_gene: TRBV3-1
j_gene: TRBJ2-7
d_gene: .
abundance: many
CDR3aa: CASSRGRQGYEQYF
CDR3nt: TGTGCCAGCAGCCGGGGGCGGCAGGGCTACGAGCAGTACTTC

v_gene: TRBV12-3/TRBV12-4
j_gene: TRBJ1-1
d_gene: .
abundance: .
CDR3aa: CASSLERRRNTEAFF
CDR3nt: TGTGCCAGCAGTTTAGAGCGCAGGAGGAACACTGAAGCTTTCTTT

v_gene: TRBV6-1
j_gene: TRBJ2-7
d_gene: TRBD1
abundance: .
CDR3aa: CASSEGGTGLYEQYF
CDR3nt: TGTGCCAGCAGTGAAGGCGGGACAGGGTTGTACGAGCAGTACTTC

v_gene: TRBV28
j_gene: TRBJ1-6
d_gene: .
abundance: .
CDR3aa: CASSPSGLSSDNSPLHF
CDR3nt: TGTGCCAGCAGTCCGTCAGGGTTGAGTTCGGATAATTCACCCCTCCACTTT

v_gene: TRBV4-1
j_gene: TRBJ1-6
d_gene: .
abundance: few
CDR3aa: CASSQEIQGTNSPLHF
CDR3nt: TGCGCCAGCAGCCAAGAAATTCAGGGGACGAATTCACCCCTCCACTTT

v_gene: TRBV29-1
j_gene: TRBJ2-2
d_gene: TRBD1
abundance: .
CDR3aa: CSVDSQGVTGELFF
CDR3nt: TGCAGCGTTGACAGTCAGGGGGTGACCGGGGAGCTGTTTTTT

v_gene: TRBV15
j_gene: TRBJ2-3
d_gene: .
abundance: .
CDR3aa: CATSRDGASSGTQYF
CDR3nt: TGTGCCACCAGCAGAGATGGGGCTAGCAGTGGTACGCAGTATTTT

v_gene: TRBV7-8
j_gene: TRBJ2-2
d_gene: .
abundance: .
CDR3aa: CASSSRVGELFF
CDR3nt: TGTGCCAGCAGCTCCAGGGTCGGGGAGCTGTTTTTT

v_gene: TRBV5-6
j_gene: TRBJ2-7
d_gene: .
abundance: few
CDR3aa: CASSGRDGPYEQYF
CDR3nt: TGTGCCAGCAGCGGAAGGGACGGGCCCTACGAGCAGTACTTC

v_gene: TRBV28
j_gene: TRBJ2-7
d_gene: .
abundance: few
CDR3aa: CASKIPTQGSREQYF
CDR3nt: TGTGCCAGCAAAATACCCACACAAGGTTCCCGCGAGCAGTACTTC

v_gene: TRBV5-1
j_gene: TRBJ2-7
d_gene: .
abundance: .
CDR3aa: CASSLEGDSSYEQYF
CDR3nt: TGCGCCAGCAGCTTGGAAGGGGACTCCTCCTACGAGCAGTACTTC

v_gene: TRBV10-2
j_gene: TRBJ2-3
d_gene: TRBD1
abundance: .
CDR3aa: CASSQKGAPDTQYF
CDR3nt: TGCGCCAGCAGTCAGAAGGGGGCCCCAGATACGCAGTATTTT

v_gene: TRBV5-5
j_gene: TRBJ1-6
d_gene: .
abundance: .
CDR3aa: CASVGGRTYNSPLHF
CDR3nt: TGTGCCAGCGTGGGGGGACGTACCTATAATTCACCCCTCCACTTT

v_gene: TRBV29-1
j_gene: TRBJ2-2
d_gene: .
abundance: many
CDR3aa: CSVVNSYTGELFF
CDR3nt: TGCAGCGTTGTTAACAGCTACACCGGGGAGCTGTTTTTT

v_gene: TRBV12-3/TRBV12-4
j_gene: TRBJ1-1
d_gene: .
abundance: .
CDR3aa: CASSFQGSVGTEAFF
CDR3nt: TGTGCCAGCAGTTTTCAGGGTTCTGTAGGCACTGAAGCTTTCTTT

v_gene: TRBV12-3/TRBV12-4
j_gene: TRBJ1-5
d_gene: TRBD1
abundance: few
CDR3aa: CASSAGGDNQPQHF
CDR3nt: TGTGCCAGCTCCGCAGGGGGAGACAATCAGCCCCAGCATTTT

v_gene: TRBV7-9
j_gene: TRBJ1-4
d_gene: .
abundance: .
CDR3aa: CASSSRTVNEKLFF
CDR3nt: TGTGCCAGCAGCTCCAGGACGGTGAATGAAAAACTGTTTTTT

v_gene: TRBV29-1
j_gene: TRBJ2-2
d_gene: TRBD2
abundance: few
CDR3aa: CSVAVLAGVTGELFF
CDR3nt: TGCAGCGTTGCTGTACTAGCGGGGGTTACCGGGGAGCTGTTTTTT